The 20 T cell receptor beta chains below all came from one sample that was sequenced in a study of metastatic and nonmetastatic thyroid tumors. Thyroid surgery was performed in patients who had received no treatment beforehand. MiXCR reprocessed the PCR reads for TCRdb. Of approximately 15,000 clones in the sample, 24% were seen once. The material sequenced was tumor tissue. All receptors come from a female donor with papillary thyroid cancer or a benign thyroid nodule (not recorded which). Some clones in this sample may be carry-over from other donors' samples.

This clone was counted at least ten times. This chain joins TRBV10-3 and TRBJ2-2; no reliable D call. Germline CDR1 reads ENHRY; CDR2 reads SYGVKD. Trimming took 7 bases from V and 3 from J, leaving 6 bases between them. This CDR3 spans 12 amino acids. The CDR3 is CAIKTDTGELFF. The CDR3 DNA is TGTGCCATCAAGACGGACACCGGGGAGCTGTTTTTT.

This clone is deemed medium-sized. V gene TRBV7-9 combines with J gene TRBJ1-1; D remains ambiguous. CDR1 is SEHNR and CDR2 is FQNEAQ in the germline V gene (reference sequence). V was trimmed by 3 bases and J by 6 bases, leaving 8 bases between them. The CDR3 consists of 12 residues. The CDR3 here is CASSLQDSEAFF. DNA for the CDR3: TGTGCCAGCAGCTTGCAGGATTCTGAAGCTTTCTTT.

V usage is TRBV4-2 and J usage is TRBJ1-2, with D hard to call. V was trimmed by 0 bases and J by 2 bases, leaving 13 bases between them. This CDR3 comprises 16 residues. Germline values: CDR1 LGHNA, CDR2 YNFKEQ. The CDR3 reads CASSQEWSQYNYGYTF. The CDR3 coding sequence is TGTGCCAGCAGCCAAGAATGGTCCCAGTACAACTATGGCTACACCTTC.

V usage is TRBV9 and J usage is TRBJ2-1; a possible D gene is TRBD2 (5 bases). The V end lost 0 bases, the J end lost 8 bases, and 21 bases lay between the germline ends. The CDR3 has 17 residues. Germline CDR1 reads SGDLS; CDR2 reads YYNGEE. The CDR3 reads CASSVGPKNGIVDEQFF. CDR3 sequence (DNA): TGTGCCAGCAGCGTAGGTCCCAAAAACGGGATTGTTGATGAGCAGTTCTTC.

The chain joins TRBV4-1 to TRBJ1-4; D is ambiguous. Germline loops: CDR1 MGHRA, CDR2 YSYEKL. V was shortened by 2 bases and J by 5 bases, with 9 bases between the two germline ends. The CDR3 length is 14 residues. The DNA for the CDR3 is TGCGCCAGCAGCCAACTAGGCAGCAATGAAAAACTGTTTTTT. It yields the protein CASSQLGSNEKLFF.

Within the sample, this clone is medium-sized. This chain uses TRBV6-2 or TRBV6-3 with TRBJ2-7; D might be TRBD1 or TRBD2, each matching 5 bases. Germline V gene lookup returns CDR1 MNHEY and CDR2 SVGEGT. CDR3 length equals 13 residues. V dropped 7 bases and J dropped 1 base, with 11 bases sitting between them. The CDR3 region has the DNA TGTGCCAGCACCGGGACGCCGTCCTACGAGCAGTACTTC. It codes for CASTGTPSYEQYF.

This rearrangement joins TRBV30 to TRBJ2-7, with no clear D. From germline, CDR1 is GTSNPN and CDR2 SVGIG (reference sequence). The CDR3 has 12 residues. V lost 2 bases and J 4 bases, leaving 9 bases between the germline ends. The DNA for the CDR3 is TGTGCCTGGAGTCGTAGTCGGTACGAGCAGTACTTC. It specifies CAWSRSRYEQYF.

This clone was observed a few times. The chain couples TRBV6-2 or TRBV6-3 to TRBJ2-3; tentative D call: TRBD2 (5 bases). The germline V gene has CDR1 MNHEY and CDR2 SVGEGT. The V gene lost 0 bases and the J gene lost 0 bases, with 13 bases spanning the gap. The CDR3 spans 17 residues. CDR3 DNA: TGTGCCAGCAGTTACTCGAATCAGCGGAATAGCACAGATACGCAGTATTTT. Protein sequence: CASSYSNQRNSTDTQYF.

The chain carries TRBV2 and TRBJ1-2; the D is unclear. The V end was cut by 5 bases, the J end by 8 bases, with 18 bases between. The CDR3 is 14 amino acids. CDR1 SNHLY and CDR2 FYNNEI come from the germline V gene. CDR3 in amino acids: CASSHNERGKGYTF. The CDR3 DNA is TGTGCCAGCAGTCATAACGAGCGTGGGAAAGGCTACACCTTC.

This clone was found many times. The rearrangement links TRBV20-1 to TRBJ1-4, with D hard to call. The germline gives CDR1 DFQATT, CDR2 SNEGSKA (reference sequence). The V end was cut by 0 bases, the J end by 5 bases, with 13 bases between. The CDR3 covers 15 residues. For the CDR3, the DNA is TGCAGTGCTAGAGATTTCTCCTCGGGGAATGAAAAACTGTTTTTT. Protein: CSARDFSSGNEKLFF.

This clone is categorized as medium-sized. V and J are TRBV5-1 and TRBJ1-6; D is possibly TRBD1 (6 bases). V lost 3 bases and J 6 bases, leaving 13 bases between the germline ends. The CDR3 runs 15 residues. Per germline, CDR1 SGHRS and CDR2 YFSETQ. The DNA for the CDR3 is TGCGCCAGCAGCTCCGAAACAGGGAGTAATTCACCCCTCCACTTT. This sequence encodes CASSSETGSNSPLHF.

As concerns this clone: Germline is not matched at one junction end, which may reflect a read error. Other DNA sequences in the same sample also yield this CDR3. CDR3 nucleotide sequence: TGTGCCAGCAGCTTAACCCGGCCAAGTAGCGCGGGGTACAATGAGCAGTTCTTC. Residues: CASSLTRPSSAGYNEQFF. This chain links TRBV5-1 with TRBJ2-1; D is possibly TRBD2 (6 bases). Germline CDR1 SGHRS, CDR2 YFSETQ. The CDR3 is made up of 18 amino acids.

Details on this clone: The junction differs from germline at one of its ends, possibly a read error. The V and J genes are TRBV10-3 and TRBJ2-7; D gene ambiguous. The germline gives CDR1 ENHRY, CDR2 SYGVKD. This CDR3 comprises 14 residues. CDR3 sequence (DNA): TGTGCCAGCAGTTTTTCTAGGACGGTCTACGAGCAGTACTTC. Protein sequence: CASSFSRTVYEQYF.

J is TRBJ2-2 and V is TRBV20-1; the match to TRBD2 covers 15 bases. V dropped 1 base and J dropped 8; count of bases not matched to a gene: 11. Germline V lookup: CDR1 DFQATT, CDR2 SNEGSKA (reference sequence). This CDR3 contains 18 residues. The CDR3 nucleotides read TGCAGTGCTAGAGCGGCAGGGCCGGGACTAGCGGGAGGAGGGGAGCTGTTTTTT. Its translation is CSARAAGPGLAGGGELFF.

This clone was counted at least ten times. The sample contains more than one DNA sequence encoding this CDR3. The chain carries TRBV11-3 and TRBJ1-6; 8 nucleotides align to TRBD1. Trimming removed 2 bases from V and 8 bases from J; junction bases left unmatched: 2. The germline gives CDR1 SGHNT, CDR2 YENEEA. The CDR3 has 14 residues. CDR3 nucleotide sequence: TGTGCCAGCAGCTTACAGGGGGCAGATTCACCCCTCCACTTT. This translates into CASSLQGADSPLHF.

This clone was found many times. The chain is built from TRBV5-5 and TRBJ2-7, with a possible D match to TRBD2 (7 bases). Germline CDR1 and CDR2: SGHKS and YYEKEE (reference sequence). The V end was cut by 0 bases, the J end by 3 bases, with 13 bases between. The CDR3 has 15 residues. CDR3 in amino acids: CASSLGGGEIYEQYF. In DNA, the CDR3 is TGTGCCAGCAGCTTGGGCGGGGGCGAAATCTACGAGCAGTACTTC.

This clone was observed a handful of times. V is TRBV6-2 or TRBV6-3 and J is TRBJ1-1; D gene unclear. The V end lost 2 bases, the J end lost 1 base, and 5 bases lay between the germline ends. The CDR3 consists of 13 residues. CDR1 is MNHEY and CDR2 is SVGEGT in the germline V gene. As DNA, the CDR3 is TGTGCCAGCAGTTACGCCCCGAACACTGAAGCTTTCTTT. Translated, it gives CASSYAPNTEAFF.

Comments on this clone: The junction shows a germline mismatch at one end, possibly a read error. The chain joins TRBV4-1 to TRBJ2-7; 7 nucleotides line up with TRBD2. The CDR3 is 19 residues long. Germline values: CDR1 MGHRA, CDR2 YSYEKL. CDR3 DNA: TGCGCCAGTAGCCAAGAGCTTCTATTTTTTCAGGGAGGGCCGTACGAGCAGTACTTC. Its protein product is CASSQELLFFQGGPYEQYF.

This clone was seen many times. The chain links TRBV3-1 to TRBJ2-7; tentatively, D is TRBD1 (5 bases). The CDR3 consists of 11 residues. The germline V and J ends were trimmed by 2 bases and 6 bases, with 5 bases remaining between them. CDR1 LGHDT and CDR2 YNNKEL come from the germline V gene (reference sequence). The CDR3 DNA is TGTGCCAGCAGCCAAAGGGGCGAGCAGTACTTC. Translated, it gives CASSQRGEQYF.

In this sample, this clone turned up a few times. J is TRBJ2-1 and V is TRBV2; D might be TRBD2 (6 bases). Germline CDR1 is SNHLY and CDR2 is FYNNEI. V gave up 9 bases and J gave up 7 bases, with 13 bases separating them. The CDR3 is 12 amino acids. CDR3 sequence (DNA): TGTGCCAGAAGTCTACTAGCTAATGAGCAGTTCTTC. Protein: CARSLLANEQFF.